Below, 14 T cell receptor beta chains from the same sample are listed, as sequenced in a study of T-cell memory formation after mild COVID-19. TCRdb passed the 5' RACE reads through MiXCR, listing each CDR3 protein once. The sample lists 350,000 to 450,000 distinct CDR3 sequences, 20% to 25% seen once, with around 9.5% in the top ten. The sample was PBMCs or a T cell subset sorted from them (not recorded which). These receptors were obtained from an adult woman who had mild COVID-19 (a few samples of this study predate the infection). Cell type and time point are not known.

In this sample, this clonotype turned up a few times. V and J are TRBV5-1 and TRBJ2-3; perhaps TRBD2 as D (7 bases). The germline CDR1 and CDR2 sequences are SGHRS and YFSETQ. V was trimmed by 6 bases and J by 1 base, leaving 18 bases between them. The CDR3 loop spans 16 amino acids. The CDR3 region has the DNA TGCGCCAGCATCCTGGGAGGGACAACCGGCACAGATACGCAGTATTTT. This gives the protein CASILGGTTGTDTQYF.

This clonotype occurred a few times. The CDR3 DNA follows: TGTGCCAGCAGCTTTAACAGGGGGACGAACACCGGGGAGCTGTTTTTT. Amino acid sequence: CASSFNRGTNTGELFF. The rearrangement uses TRBV5-4 and TRBJ2-2; 8 bases fit TRBD1. CDR1 and CDR2 (germline): SGHNT, YYREEE (reference sequence). V was pared by 2 bases and J by 0 bases, with 3 bases of the junction left unmatched. There are 16 residues in the CDR3. The full variable domain, in which reference TRBV5-4 and TRBJ2-2 provide the parts outside the CDR3, is ETGVTQSPTHLIKTRGQQVTLRCSSQSGHNTVSWYQQALGQGPQFIFQYYREEENGRGNFPPRFSGLQFPNYSSELNVNALELDDSALYLCASSFNRGTNTGELFFGEGSRLTVL.

The chain employs TRBV7-9 and TRBJ2-3; 9 nucleotides align to TRBD2. The V and J ends lost 7 bases and 5 bases, in that order; junction bases with no gene match: 10. CDR1 is SEHNR and CDR2 is FQNEAQ in the germline V gene (reference sequence). This CDR3 comprises 15 residues. The CDR3 here is CASIDGGRAQDTQYF. For the CDR3, the DNA is TGTGCCAGCATTGACGGCGGGAGGGCCCAAGATACGCAGTATTTT.

This clonotype was seen a few times. The CDR3 sequence is CASSLGRWTGELFF. CDR3 sequence (DNA): TGCGCCAGCAGCTTGGGTCGTTGGACCGGGGAGCTGTTTTTT. This chain joins TRBV5-1 and TRBJ2-2; D is unclear. The length of the CDR3 is 14 residues. Germline V CDR1 and CDR2: SGHRS, YFSETQ. Between the trimmed V and J ends, which lost 0 bases and 5 bases, there was a span of 8 bases. Combining the CDR3 with reference TRBV5-1 and TRBJ2-2 gives the whole variable domain KAGVTQTPRYLIKTRGQQVTLSCSPISGHRSVSWYQQTPGQGLQFLFEYFSETQRNKGNFPGRFSGRQFSNSRSEMNVSTLELGDSALYLCASSLGRWTGELFFGEGSRLTVL.

This clonotype was observed a handful of times. The V gene is TRBV5-1, the J gene TRBJ2-7; a weak D match, TRBD1 (5 bases). The CDR3 is 14 residues long. Per the germline V gene, CDR1 is SGHRS and CDR2 is YFSETQ. Trimming left V 4 bases short and J 0 bases short, with 11 bases between. CDR3 amino acids: CASSTVGHSYEQYF. The CDR3 DNA reads TGCGCCAGCAGCACGGTCGGACACTCCTACGAGCAGTACTTC.

This clonotype has a handful of counts. The chain carries TRBV7-8 and TRBJ2-5, with D tentatively TRBD1 or TRBD2 (6 bases each). From germline, CDR1 is SGHVS and CDR2 FQNEAQ. V gave up 5 bases and J gave up 5 bases, with 18 bases separating them. This CDR3 is 15 amino acids long. For the CDR3, the DNA is TGTGCCAGCAGCGCAGGACAGTTGGAGGGCGAGACCCAGTACTTC. It translates to CASSAGQLEGETQYF.

This chain connects TRBV3-1 to TRBJ2-1, with 10 bases that match TRBD2. This CDR3 spans 16 amino acids. Unmatched junction bases numbered 9, after V lost 0 bases and J lost 10 bases. The germline V gene has CDR1 LGHDT and CDR2 YNNKEL (reference sequence). The CDR3 sequence is CASSQDGIAGGGEQFF. The CDR3 nucleotides read TGTGCCAGCAGCCAAGATGGAATAGCGGGAGGAGGGGAGCAGTTCTTC.

The chain joins TRBV13 to TRBJ1-2, with D perhaps matching TRBD1 (6 bases). Germline V CDR1 and CDR2: PRHDT, FYEKMQ (reference sequence). This CDR3 spans 14 amino acids. Trimming shortened V by 5 bases and J by 8 bases, and 18 bases separated the two germline ends. The CDR3 region is CASSPGQPFEGYTF. CDR3 nucleotides: TGTGCCAGCAGCCCCGGACAGCCTTTTGAGGGCTACACCTTC.

The chain is built from TRBV11-2 and TRBJ2-2; 13 positions agree with TRBD2. V lost 5 bases to trimming and J lost 6 bases; unmatched junction nucleotides: 6. Germline V gene sequence: CDR1 SGHAT, CDR2 FQNNGV. The CDR3 contains 16 residues. The CDR3, as DNA: TGTGCCAGCAGCCGAGGACTAGCGGGAGTGGCCGGGGAGCTGTTTTTT. Its translation: CASSRGLAGVAGELFF.

The chain employs TRBV7-9 and TRBJ2-7, with D possibly being TRBD2 (6 bases). Germline values: CDR1 SEHNR, CDR2 FQNEAQ (reference sequence). This CDR3 spans 14 amino acids. V dropped 11 bases and J dropped 1 base, with 18 bases sitting between them. CDR3 bases: TGTGCCTCCGACCCAGTAGCGGAGTCCTACGAGCAGTACTTC. Protein sequence: CASDPVAESYEQYF.

This clonotype has more than one count but fewer than ten. This sequence joins TRBV12-3 or TRBV12-4 and TRBJ2-5; a possible D gene is TRBD2 (6 bases). The CDR3 is 15 residues long. V lost 1 base and J 2 bases, leaving 11 bases between the germline ends. CDR3 region: CASSLGGAPQETQYF. As DNA, the CDR3 is TGTGCCAGCAGTTTAGGCGGGGCCCCTCAAGAGACCCAGTACTTC.

The gene calls are TRBV9 and TRBJ2-2, with D possibly matching TRBD1 (6 bases). Germline lookup yields CDR1 SGDLS and CDR2 YYNGEE. CDR3 length: 17 residues. The germline V and J ends were trimmed by 4 bases and 3 bases, with 19 bases remaining between them. The CDR3 DNA follows: TGTGCCAGCAGCCCAATCTACAGGGCCCTGCACACCGGGGAGCTGTTTTTT. Translated, it gives CASSPIYRALHTGELFF.

The chain combines TRBV5-5 with TRBJ2-3; D is unclear. Germline V gene sequence: CDR1 SGHKS, CDR2 YYEKEE (reference sequence). V gave up 7 bases and J gave up 7 bases, with 13 bases separating them. The CDR3 covers 12 residues. The CDR3 nucleotides are TGTGCCAGCGGACCCGCAGACCATACGCAGTATTTT. It translates to CASGPADHTQYF.

V gene TRBV5-5 combines with J gene TRBJ1-2; tentatively, D is TRBD1 (6 bases). The V end was cut by 4 bases, the J end by 2 bases, with 15 bases between. Germline V gene data show CDR1 as SGHKS and CDR2 as YYEKEE (reference sequence). The CDR3 loop spans 15 amino acids. The CDR3 DNA is TGTGCCAGCAGCCTAAGGGGGACGGTAAACTATGGCTACACCTTC. Protein: CASSLRGTVNYGYTF.